This T cell receptor beta chain emerged from a study of cytotoxic CD8 clonotypes in ibrutinib-treated CLL. This clone was found once. V dropped 3 bases and J dropped 9 bases, with 8 bases sitting between them. The CDR3 covers 11 residues. Germline V gene lookup returns CDR1 LNHDA and CDR2 SQIVND (reference sequence). The data were produced by immunoSEQ multiplex PCR, yet TCRdb's version contains in-frame clones alone and is incomplete. The top ten hold roughly 6.4% of the sample, which has 200,000 to 250,000 clones, more than 65% seen once. This receptor was obtained from a human donor with chronic lymphocytic leukemia. The sequenced sample was PBMCs, obtained after 12 months of ibrutinib treatment. The rearrangement links TRBV19 to TRBJ1-2; D possibly corresponds to TRBD1 (5 bases). The CDR3 region has the DNA TGTGCCAGTAGTATGAGGGGAAGCTACACCTTC. Protein: CASSMRGSYTF.